The clone carrying this T cell receptor (beta chain) was detected a few times. Its antigen remains unknown. This CDR3 is 15 amino acids long. Germline V gives CDR1 MNHEY, CDR2 SMNVEV (reference sequence). The trim removed 8 bases at V and 2 bases at J, leaving 8 bases unmatched. The data originate from a study of T cell repertoires in cytomegalovirus infection. Each CDR3 protein gets one entry after TCRdb re-called the reads with MiXCR. The sample holds 700,000 to 850,000 distinct CDR3 sequences, about 31% seen once. The clonotype originates from a human donor in good health (CMV status not recorded). Some clones in this sample may be carry-over from other donors' samples. The specimen comprised cultured CD8+ T cells from PBMCs, sampled from culture after CMV antigen stimulation. V is TRBV27 and J is TRBJ2-1, with 8 bases that match TRBD2. The CDR3 is CASRLVAGTYNEQFF. The CDR3 DNA reads TGTGCCAGCCGGTTGGTAGCGGGGACCTACAATGAGCAGTTCTTC.